What follows describes a single T cell receptor (beta chain). One entry per CDR3 protein results from TCRdb running MiXCR on the RT-PCR reads. The sample has about 700,000 distinct CDR3 sequences; 12% to 15% are singletons. The CDR3 runs 16 residues. J was trimmed by 0 bases and V by 5 bases; bases with no gene match: 8. The germline CDR1 and CDR2 sequences are MNHEY and SMNVEV (reference sequence). Input material: memory CD4+ T cells from blood. The receptor was derived from a female donor in good health, serving as a healthy control. The chain links TRBV27 to TRBJ2-7; 9 bases are shared with TRBD2. The chain's CDR3 is CASSPRLAESSYEQYF. The CDR3 coding sequence is TGTGCCAGCAGTCCGCGACTAGCGGAGAGCTCCTACGAGCAGTACTTC.